A single sample gave rise to the 4 T cell receptor beta chains below, sequenced in a study of response to subunit inactivated influenza vaccine. Via MiXCR, TCRdb re-called the RT-PCR reads, giving one row per CDR3 protein. Counted here are 600,000 to 850,000 distinct CDR3 sequences, 14% occurring once; the ten biggest clones make up roughly 7.6%. Sequenced here: PBMCs from blood, sampled 14 to 15 days before vaccination. All receptors derive from a man aged 50-59 years who received an inactivated influenza vaccine.

The chain uses TRBV3-1 and TRBJ2-3; 11 bases are a match to TRBD1. CDR1 and CDR2 from the germline V gene are LGHDT and YNNKEL (reference sequence). V lost 6 bases, J lost 5 bases, and 1 base stayed unmatched. This CDR3 comprises 13 residues. For the CDR3, the DNA is TGTGCCAGCAGGGGGACAGGGGGAGATACGCAGTATTTT. As protein: CASRGTGGDTQYF.

V usage is TRBV20-1 and J usage is TRBJ2-2; TRBD1 agrees at 11 bases. CDR1 is DFQATT, CDR2 SNEGSKA, per germline (reference sequence). CDR3 length: 15 amino acids. J was trimmed by 4 bases and V by 2 bases; bases with no gene match: 3. The CDR3 DNA sequence: TGCAGTGCTAGACTGGGGACAGGGGGCACCGGGGAGCTGTTTTTT. Its protein is CSARLGTGGTGELFF.

The genes are TRBV20-1 and TRBJ2-6; D possibly uses TRBD1 or TRBD2 (5 bases each). V lost 6 bases, J lost 0 bases, and 9 bases lay in between. Germline assignment: CDR1 DFQATT and CDR2 SNEGSKA (reference sequence). The CDR3 has 14 amino acids. The CDR3 protein is CSASGSSGANVLTF. The CDR3, as DNA: TGCAGTGCATCAGGGAGCTCTGGGGCCAACGTCCTGACTTTC.

Turning to this clonotype: One junction end disagrees with the germline gene, perhaps due to a read error. This chain links TRBV7-7 with TRBJ2-1, with D hard to call. CDR1 is SSHAT and CDR2 is FNYEAQ in the germline V gene (reference sequence). This CDR3 is 13 amino acids long. The CDR3 sequence is CASSLGPGGEQFF. In DNA, the CDR3 is TGTGCTAGCAGCTTAGGTCCCGGCGGTGAGCAGTTCTTC. Full variable domain (missing parts from reference TRBV7-7 and TRBJ2-1): GAGVSQSPRYKVTKRGQDVTLRCDPISSHATLYWYQQALGQGPEFLTYFNYEAQPDKSGLPSDRFSAERPEGSISTLTIQRTEQRDSAMYRCASSLGPGGEQFFGPGTRLTVL.